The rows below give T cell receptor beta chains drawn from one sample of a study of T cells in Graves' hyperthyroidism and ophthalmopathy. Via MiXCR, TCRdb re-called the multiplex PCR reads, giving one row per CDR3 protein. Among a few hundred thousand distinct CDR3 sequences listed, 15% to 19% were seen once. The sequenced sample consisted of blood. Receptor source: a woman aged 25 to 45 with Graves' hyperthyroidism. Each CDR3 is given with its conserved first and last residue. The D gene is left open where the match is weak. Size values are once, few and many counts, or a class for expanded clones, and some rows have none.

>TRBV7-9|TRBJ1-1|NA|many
CASSLVGGGGTEAFF
TGTGCCAGCAGCTTAGTGGGAGGGGGTGGAACTGAAGCTTTCTTT
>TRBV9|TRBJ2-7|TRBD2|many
CASSNGGTTEQYF
TGTGCCAGCAGCAACGGGGGGACTACCGAGCAGTACTTC
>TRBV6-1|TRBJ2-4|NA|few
CASSADRAKNIQYF
TGTGCCAGCTCGGCCGACAGAGCCAAAAACATTCAGTACTTC
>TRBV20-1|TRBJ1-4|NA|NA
CSARIRKESFNEKLFF
TGCAGTGCTAGGATTCGGAAGGAGTCCTTTAATGAAAAACTGTTTTTT
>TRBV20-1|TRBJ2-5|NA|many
CSARGGQYF
TGCAGTGCTAGGGGGGGTCAGTACTTC
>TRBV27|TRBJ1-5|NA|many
CASSPLPYSNQPQHF
TGTGCCAGCAGTCCCCTCCCGTATAGCAATCAGCCCCAGCATTTT
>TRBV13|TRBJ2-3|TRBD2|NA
CASSPRRASGRAVDTQYF
TGTGCCAGCAGCCCCCGCCGGGCTAGCGGGAGGGCGGTAGATACGCAGTATTTT
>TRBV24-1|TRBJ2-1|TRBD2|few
CATSRGASGINEQFF
TGTGCCACCAGTCGCGGGGCTAGCGGGATCAATGAGCAGTTCTTC
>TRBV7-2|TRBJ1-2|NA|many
CASSQSVVYTF
TGTGCCAGCAGCCAGAGCGTAGTCTACACCTTC
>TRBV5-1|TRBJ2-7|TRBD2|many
CASSLYLADSYEQYF
TGCGCCAGCAGCTTGTACCTAGCGGACTCCTACGAGCAGTACTTC
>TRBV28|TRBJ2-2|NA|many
CASSLEGVSSTNTGELFF
TGTGCCAGCAGTTTAGAGGGGGTCAGTAGCACGAACACCGGGGAGCTGTTTTTT
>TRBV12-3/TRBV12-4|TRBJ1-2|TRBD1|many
CASSLGQGNYGYTF
TGTGCCAGCAGTTTAGGACAGGGCAACTATGGCTACACCTTC
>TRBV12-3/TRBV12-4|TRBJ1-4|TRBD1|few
CASTRTGSNEKLFF
TGTGCCAGCACCCGGACAGGATCGAATGAAAAACTGTTTTTT
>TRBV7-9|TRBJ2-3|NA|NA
CASSFASVNAPESLDTQYF
TGTGCCAGCAGCTTTGCTAGCGTGAACGCTCCTGAAAGTCTAGATACGCAGTATTTT
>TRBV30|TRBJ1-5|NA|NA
CAWAVRGVGNQPQHF
TGTGCCTGGGCCGTTCGGGGGGTGGGAAATCAGCCCCAGCATTTT
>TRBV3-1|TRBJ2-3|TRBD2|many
CASSQVALAALAGGPPDTQYF
TGTGCCAGCAGCCAAGTCGCCCTTGCTGCTCTAGCGGGAGGCCCCCCAGATACGCAGTATTTT
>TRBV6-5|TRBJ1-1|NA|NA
CASSYPVAEAFF
TGTGCCAGCAGTTATCCGGTAGCTGAAGCTTTCTTT
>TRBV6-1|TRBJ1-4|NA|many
CASILVPGGEKLFF
NA
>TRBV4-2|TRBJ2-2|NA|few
CASVGSYTGELFF
TGTGCCAGCGTTGGCTCTTACACCGGGGAGCTGTTTTTT
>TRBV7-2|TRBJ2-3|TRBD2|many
CASSFGAGGLTDTQYF
TGTGCCAGCAGCTTCGGAGCGGGAGGGCTTACAGATACGCAGTATTTT
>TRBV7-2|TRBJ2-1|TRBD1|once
CASSLSGTGSNEQFF
TGTGCCAGCAGCTTATCCGGGACAGGGAGTAATGAGCAGTTCTTC
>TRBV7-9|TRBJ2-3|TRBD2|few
CASSLDPAGDWGDTQYF
TGTGCCAGCAGCTTAGATCCAGCGGGAGATTGGGGAGATACGCAGTATTTT
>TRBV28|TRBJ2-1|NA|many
CASSLPVGHSSYNEQFF
TGTGCCAGCAGTCTACCAGTGGGACACAGCTCCTACAATGAGCAGTTCTTC
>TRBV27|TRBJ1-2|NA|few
CASSLLGTLGGYTF
TGTGCCAGCAGTTTATTGGGTACCCTGGGAGGCTACACCTTC
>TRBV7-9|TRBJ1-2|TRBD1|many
CASSPVTSDRGQGYTF
TGTGCCAGCAGCCCCGTCACATCAGACAGGGGGCAAGGCTACACCTTC
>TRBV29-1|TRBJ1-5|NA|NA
CSVAGQDPNQPQHF
TGCAGCGTTGCGGGGCAGGATCCCAATCAGCCCCAGCATTTT
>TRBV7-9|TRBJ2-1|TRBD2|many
CASSWESGKRNNEQFF
TGTGCCAGCAGCTGGGAAAGCGGGAAAAGAAACAATGAGCAGTTCTTC
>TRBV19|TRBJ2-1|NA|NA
CASSESHSSYNEQFF
TGTGCCAGTAGTGAATCCCATAGCTCCTACAATGAGCAGTTCTTC
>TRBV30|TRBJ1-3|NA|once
CAWSVRSGVPGNTIYF
TGTGCCTGGAGTGTACGGTCAGGGGTCCCTGGAAACACCATATATTTT
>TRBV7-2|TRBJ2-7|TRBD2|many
CASSLGRLAGDLRYF
TGTGCCAGCAGCTTAGGCCGTCTAGCGGGAGATTTGCGGTACTTC
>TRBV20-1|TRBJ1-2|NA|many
CSASPVGDGYTF
TGCAGTGCATCACCAGTTGGGGATGGCTACACCTTC
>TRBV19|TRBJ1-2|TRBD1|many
CASSHPTGGYTF
TGTGCCAGTAGCCACCCGACAGGGGGCTACACCTTC
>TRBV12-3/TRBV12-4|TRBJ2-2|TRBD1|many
CASSFGTGAGELFF
TGTGCCAGCAGTTTCGGAACAGGGGCCGGGGAGCTGTTTTTT
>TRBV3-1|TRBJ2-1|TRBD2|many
CASSQVAGEGAEQFF
TGTGCCAGCAGCCAAGTGGCGGGAGAGGGTGCTGAGCAGTTCTTC
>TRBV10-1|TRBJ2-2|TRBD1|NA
CASARDSNTGELFF
TGCGCCAGCGCCCGGGACAGCAACACCGGGGAGCTGTTTTTT
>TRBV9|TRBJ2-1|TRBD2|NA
CASSAHTSGVYNEQFF
TGTGCCAGCAGCGCACATACTAGCGGGGTTTACAATGAGCAGTTCTTC
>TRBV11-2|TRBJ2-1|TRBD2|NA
CASSLEVISGNEQFF
TGTGCCAGCAGCCTGGAGGTAATTAGCGGGAATGAGCAGTTCTTC
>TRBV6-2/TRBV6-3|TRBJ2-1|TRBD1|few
CASTQKEGQGRREQFF
TGTGCCAGCACGCAGAAGGAAGGACAGGGGCGGCGGGAGCAGTTCTTC
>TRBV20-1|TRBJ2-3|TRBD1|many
CSAQGASHSSTDTQYF
TGCAGTGCGCAGGGGGCGTCCCATTCTAGCACAGATACGCAGTATTTT
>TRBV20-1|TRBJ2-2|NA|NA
CSASRAMNTGELFF
TGCAGTGCTAGCCGGGCTATGAACACCGGGGAGCTGTTTTTT
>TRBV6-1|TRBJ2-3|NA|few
CASTQKAGRDTDTQYF
TGTGCCAGCACCCAAAAAGCGGGCCGGGACACAGATACGCAGTATTTT
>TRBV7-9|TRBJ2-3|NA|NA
CASSLPYTRDLTDTQYF
TGTGCCAGCAGCTTACCCTACACGCGGGACCTCACAGATACGCAGTATTTT
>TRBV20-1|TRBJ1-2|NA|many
CSASLGTDYGYTF
TGCAGTGCTAGTCTGGGTACTGACTATGGCTACACCTTC
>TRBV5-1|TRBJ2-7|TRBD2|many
CASASRSGRGYEQYF
TGCGCCAGCGCCTCTCGGAGCGGGAGGGGGTACGAGCAGTACTTC
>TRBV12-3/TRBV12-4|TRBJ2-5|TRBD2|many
CASSTPGTSGTETQYF
TGTGCCAGCAGTACCCCTGGGACTAGCGGGACGGAGACCCAGTACTTC
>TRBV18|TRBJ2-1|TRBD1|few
CASSPRTGPEQFF
TGTGCCAGCTCACCCAGGACAGGGCCAGAGCAGTTCTTC
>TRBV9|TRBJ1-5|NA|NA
CASSVWGFQPQHF
TGTGCCAGCAGCGTTTGGGGCTTTCAGCCCCAGCATTTT
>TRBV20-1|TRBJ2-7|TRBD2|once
CSARDLDSGISYEQYF
TGCAGTGCTAGAGATCTCGATAGCGGGATCTCCTACGAGCAGTACTTC
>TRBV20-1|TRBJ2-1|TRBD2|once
CSARDTSGRAGEQFF
TGCAGTGCTAGAGATACTAGCGGGAGGGCCGGTGAGCAGTTCTTC
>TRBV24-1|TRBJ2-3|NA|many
CATPPGQNREDTQYF
TGTGCCACCCCCCCGGGGCAGAACAGGGAAGATACGCAGTATTTT
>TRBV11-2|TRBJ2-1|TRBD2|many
CASSFLFGTSGRSSYNEQFF
TGTGCCAGCAGCTTCCTTTTCGGGACTAGCGGCAGGAGCTCCTACAATGAGCAGTTCTTC
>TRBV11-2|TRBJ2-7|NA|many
CASSSRTEQYF
TGTGCCAGCAGCTCTCGGACAGAGCAGTACTTC
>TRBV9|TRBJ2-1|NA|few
CASSVTHSSSYNEQFF
TGTGCCAGCAGCGTAACGCATAGCAGTTCCTACAATGAGCAGTTCTTC
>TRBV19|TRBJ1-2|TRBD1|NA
CASSMRASGHGAGTDYGYTF
TGTGCCAGTAGTATGCGGGCGTCGGGACACGGCGCCGGGACAGACTATGGCTACACCTTC
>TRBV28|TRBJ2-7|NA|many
CASSSLSYEQYF
TGTGCCAGCAGTTCCCTCAGCTACGAGCAGTACTTC
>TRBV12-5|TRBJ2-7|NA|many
CASGLVLGSSVPSEQYF
TGTGCTAGTGGTTTGGTACTGGGCTCTAGCGTACCCTCCGAGCAGTACTTC
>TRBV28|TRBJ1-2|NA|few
CASKLGRTEGGYTF
TGTGCCAGCAAACTGGGCCGCACGGAGGGCGGCTACACCTTC
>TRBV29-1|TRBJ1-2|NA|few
CSVEGTDNTNAYGYTF
TGCAGCGTTGAAGGGACAGACAATACAAACGCCTATGGCTACACCTTC
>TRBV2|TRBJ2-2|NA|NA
CASSDYPRDREPGSCFF
NA
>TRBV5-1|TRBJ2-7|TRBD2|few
CASSIGSSGFYEQYF
TGCGCCAGCAGTATAGGGTCTAGCGGGTTCTACGAGCAGTACTTC